Following are 22 T cell receptor beta chains from one sample sequenced in a study of cytomegalovirus exposure and HLA in healthy donors. Primers: 60 Vbeta forward and 13 Jbeta reverse. Measured with immunoSEQ multiplex PCR; TCRdb has only the in-frame clones, and not every one. The sample has approximately 200,000 clones; roughly 84% are singletons. What was sequenced was PBMCs. The receptors here all came from a human donor in good health.

The V and J genes are TRBV11-2 and TRBJ2-1; D is possibly TRBD2 (6 bases). CDR3 length: 14 residues. Germline CDR1 reads SGHAT; CDR2 reads FQNNGV. Trimming took 2 bases from V and 8 from J, leaving 13 bases between them. The CDR3 is CASSLPRDRDEQFF. The DNA of the CDR3 is TGTGCCAGCAGCTTACCGCGGGATCGGGATGAGCAGTTCTTC.

The chain is built from TRBV7-9 and TRBJ1-5; D may be TRBD1 (5 bases). The CDR3 runs 14 residues. CDR1 SEHNR and CDR2 FQNEAQ come from the germline V gene (reference sequence). The germline V and J ends were trimmed by 11 bases and 3 bases, with 17 bases remaining between them. This CDR3 is CAAGGEGDNQPQHF. CDR3 nucleotide sequence: TGTGCCGCTGGAGGGGAGGGCGACAATCAGCCCCAGCATTTT.

There are a few counts of this clone. The chain couples TRBV2 to TRBJ1-2, with a weak D call TRBD1 (6 bases). CDR3 length: 16 amino acids. V lost 2 bases to trimming and J lost 1 base, with 14 bases between them. Germline CDR1 is SNHLY and CDR2 is FYNNEI. Here the CDR3 reads CASSERGGGYNYGYTF. The CDR3 bases are TGTGCCAGCAGTGAAAGGGGAGGGGGGTATAACTATGGCTACACCTTC.

V usage is TRBV19 and J usage is TRBJ2-5, with D perhaps TRBD1 (7 bases). The CDR3 runs to 13 residues. Trimming stripped 5 bases from V and 5 bases from J, with 12 bases between. Per germline, CDR1 LNHDA and CDR2 SQIVND (reference sequence). The CDR3 DNA is TGTGCCAGTAGTCCACAGGGGAGGGAGACCCAGTACTTC. As protein: CASSPQGRETQYF.

V usage is TRBV18 and J usage is TRBJ2-7, with 7 bases fitting TRBD1. With 3 bases clipped from V and 4 bases from J, the junction kept 6 bases outside the gene matches. The CDR3 is 14 residues long. Germline V gene data show CDR1 as KGHSH and CDR2 as LQKENI. CDR3 sequence reads: CASSPDRDQYEQYF. Written as DNA, the CDR3 is TGTGCCAGCTCACCTGACAGGGATCAGTACGAGCAGTACTTC.

V gene TRBV27 combines with J gene TRBJ1-1; possibly TRBD1 for D (5 bases). Germline V gives CDR1 MNHEY, CDR2 SMNVEV (reference sequence). This CDR3 comprises 15 residues. Trimming took 10 bases from V and 3 from J, leaving 21 bases between them. The chain's CDR3 is CATAPRWGEDTEAFF. Written as DNA, the CDR3 is TGTGCCACTGCCCCGCGATGGGGGGAGGACACTGAAGCTTTCTTT.

This chain links TRBV4-2 with TRBJ2-5, with D possibly TRBD2 on 6 matching bases. CDR1 and CDR2 from the germline V gene are LGHNA and YNFKEQ. The germline V and J ends were trimmed by 3 bases and 1 base, with 15 bases remaining between them. This CDR3 contains 16 residues. As DNA, the CDR3 is TGTGCCAGCAGCCAGGAGCGTAGCGGAGGCCAAGAGACCCAGTACTTC. Encoded protein: CASSQERSGGQETQYF.

The V and J genes are TRBV7-9 and TRBJ1-1; tentative D call: TRBD1 (5 bases). Germline V lookup: CDR1 SEHNR, CDR2 FQNEAQ (reference sequence). V lost 1 base, J lost 6 bases, and 12 bases lay in between. The CDR3 sequence is 14 residues long. In nucleotides, the CDR3 is TGTGCCAGCAGCTTAGGGCGGCAGGGCGCTGAAGCTTTCTTT. This translates into CASSLGRQGAEAFF.

The chain links TRBV6-5 to TRBJ2-3; 13 bases agree with TRBD2. CDR1 is MNHEY and CDR2 is SVGAGI in the germline V gene. This CDR3 region has 15 residues. J gave up 0 bases and V 8 bases, and 2 bases lay outside the gene matches. Here the CDR3 DNA reads TGTGCCAGCGGGGGACTAGCGGGAAGCACAGATACGCAGTATTTT. This gives the protein CASGGLAGSTDTQYF.

Worth noting for this clone: One end of the junction does not line up with germline, which may come from a read error. The DNA for the CDR3 is TGTTCCAGCAGCCACATTTCTAACACTGAAGCTTTCTTT. Translation gives CSSSHISNTEAFF. The rearrangement joins TRBV7-9 to TRBJ1-1; D is unclear. Germline V gene sequence: CDR1 SEHNR, CDR2 FQNEAQ (reference sequence). CDR3 size: 13 residues. The full variable domain, rest sourced from reference TRBV7-9 and TRBJ1-1, is DTGVSQNPRHKITKRGQNVTFRCDPISEHNRLYWYRQTLGQGPEFLTYFQNEAQLEKSRLLSDRFSAERPKGSFSTLEIQRTEQGDSAMYLCSSSHISNTEAFFGQGTRLTVV.

The rearrangement uses TRBV6-5 and TRBJ2-7; 8 bases align to TRBD2. The junction had 7 bases not matched to a gene; V was cut back by 6 bases and J by 6 bases. The CDR3 loop spans 13 amino acids. Germline lookup yields CDR1 MNHEY and CDR2 SVGAGI. CDR3 residues: CASRKAGAPEQYF. The CDR3 nucleotides read TGTGCCAGCAGGAAAGCGGGAGCCCCCGAGCAGTACTTC.

This clone was observed a single time. This chain uses TRBV29-1 with TRBJ2-7; 7 bases match TRBD2. This CDR3 comprises 15 residues. Germline loops: CDR1 SQVTM, CDR2 ANQGSEA. The ends lost 2 bases at V and 4 bases at J; junction bases unmatched: 11. The CDR3 is CSVESSMASGYEQYF. The CDR3 DNA is TGCAGCGTTGAAAGCTCTATGGCTAGCGGTTACGAGCAGTACTTC.

The chain carries TRBV5-1 and TRBJ2-5, with TRBD2 identical over 9 bases. This CDR3 comprises 15 residues. J gave up 5 bases and V 0 bases, and 5 bases lay outside the gene matches. Germline values: CDR1 SGHRS, CDR2 YFSETQ. In DNA form, the CDR3 reads TGCGCCAGCAGCTTGGGCGGGGGGGAGTCGGAGACCCAGTACTTC. Amino acid sequence: CASSLGGGESETQYF. The variable domain in full, completed from reference TRBV5-1 and TRBJ2-5, reads KAGVTQTPRYLIKTRGQQVTLSCSPISGHRSVSWYQQTPGQGLQFLFEYFSETQRNKGNFPGRFSGRQFSNSRSEMNVSTLELGDSALYLCASSLGGGESETQYFGPGTRLLVL.

This rearrangement joins TRBV5-1 to TRBJ2-7, with 7 bases aligning to TRBD1. Germline CDR1 and CDR2: SGHRS and YFSETQ. This CDR3 contains 15 residues. The V and J ends lost 2 bases and 2 bases, in that order; junction bases with no gene match: 7. The CDR3 DNA is TGCGCCAGCAGCTTACAACCGGGACAGCCCTACGAGCAGTACTTC. Translating gives CASSLQPGQPYEQYF.

Concerning this clone: The junction does not match germline at one end; this may be a read error. This sequence joins TRBV7-9 and TRBJ2-7; 11 positions agree with TRBD1. The CDR3 has 16 residues. From germline, CDR1 is SEHNR and CDR2 FQNEAQ (reference sequence). The CDR3 protein is CSSSLLPGQGAYEQYF. The DNA of the CDR3 is TGTTCCAGCAGCTTATTGCCGGGACAGGGGGCCTACGAGCAGTACTTC.

V and J are TRBV9 and TRBJ2-3; D remains ambiguous. Trimming took off 4 bases at V and 5 bases at J, with 8 bases between the two ends. The CDR3 runs to 12 residues. The germline CDR1 and CDR2 sequences are SGDLS and YYNGEE. CDR3: CASSPEVDTQYF. CDR3 DNA: TGTGCCAGCAGCCCAGAGGTAGATACGCAGTATTTT.

The V call is TRBV15, the J call TRBJ2-7, with 8 nucleotides matching TRBD2. The junction had 7 bases not matched to a gene; V was cut back by 0 bases and J by 3 bases. Germline CDR1 LNHNV, CDR2 YYDKDF (reference sequence). CDR3 size: 16 residues. This chain's CDR3 is CATSRDVPAGVYEQYF. CDR3 nucleotides: TGTGCCACCAGCAGAGATGTGCCAGCGGGAGTCTACGAGCAGTACTTC. Filled out from reference TRBV15 and TRBJ2-7, the complete variable domain reads DAMVIQNPRYQVTQFGKPVTLSCSQTLNHNVMYWYQQKSSQAPKLLFHYYDKDFNNEADTPDNFQSRRPNTSFCFLDIRSPGLGDTAMYLCATSRDVPAGVYEQYFGPGTRLTVT.

The chain employs TRBV7-2 and TRBJ2-4, with 9 nucleotides matching TRBD2. The CDR3 covers 14 residues. V lost 3 bases to trimming and J lost 5 bases; unmatched junction nucleotides: 2. From germline, CDR1 is SGHTA and CDR2 FQGNSA. In DNA, the CDR3 is TGTGCCAGCAGCTTGCGGGAGGGGCAAAACATTCAGTACTTC. Amino acid sequence: CASSLREGQNIQYF.

This clone was observed a single time. The chain joins TRBV29-1 to TRBJ2-7; D may be TRBD2 (5 bases). The ends were cut back, 5 bases at V and 2 bases at J, with 10 bases in the middle. This CDR3 has 12 amino acids. In germline, CDR1 is SQVTM, CDR2 ANQGSEA. The CDR3 is CSVLVGTYEQYF. The CDR3 DNA sequence: TGCAGCGTTCTGGTCGGGACCTACGAGCAGTACTTC.

The rearrangement uses TRBV7-9 and TRBJ2-5, with TRBD2 identical over 10 bases. The CDR3 covers 19 residues. The trim removed 0 bases at V and 4 bases at J, leaving 14 bases unmatched. The germline CDR1 and CDR2 sequences are SEHNR and FQNEAQ (reference sequence). The CDR3 nucleotides are TGTGCCAGCAGCTTAGCTTGGTCTAGCGGGAGCCCCCGGGGAGAGACCCAGTACTTC. Translated, it gives CASSLAWSSGSPRGETQYF. Filled out from reference TRBV7-9 and TRBJ2-5, the complete variable domain reads DTGVSQNPRHKITKRGQNVTFRCDPISEHNRLYWYRQTLGQGPEFLTYFQNEAQLEKSRLLSDRFSAERPKGSFSTLEIQRTEQGDSAMYLCASSLAWSSGSPRGETQYFGPGTRLLVL.

The chain joins TRBV11-3 to TRBJ2-3; perhaps TRBD1 as D (5 bases). V was trimmed by 2 bases and J by 1 base, leaving 10 bases between them. The germline V gene has CDR1 SGHNT and CDR2 YENEEA. The CDR3 extends over 15 amino acids. DNA of the CDR3: TGTGCCAGCAGCTTATCAGGGCTCGGCACAGATACGCAGTATTTT. Protein sequence: CASSLSGLGTDTQYF.

The chain combines TRBV7-9 with TRBJ1-1; 11 nucleotides align to TRBD1. Germline values: CDR1 SEHNR, CDR2 FQNEAQ (reference sequence). The CDR3 is 17 amino acids. J gave up 8 bases and V 5 bases, and 16 bases lay outside the gene matches. The CDR3 reads CASSRGGQGARWGEAFF. CDR3 nucleotide sequence: TGTGCCAGCAGCCGAGGAGGACAGGGGGCGCGTTGGGGGGAAGCTTTCTTT. Combining the CDR3 with reference TRBV7-9 and TRBJ1-1 gives the whole variable domain DTGVSQNPRHKITKRGQNVTFRCDPISEHNRLYWYRQTLGQGPEFLTYFQNEAQLEKSRLLSDRFSAERPKGSFSTLEIQRTEQGDSAMYLCASSRGGQGARWGEAFFGQGTRLTVV.